The 2 T cell receptor beta chains below all came from one sample that was sequenced in a study of shared T cell receptors in the human thymus. Generated by immunoSEQ multiplex PCR, the TCRdb table keeps only in-frame clones and is missing some. The sample contains around 730,000 clones, 70% to 90% of which appear only once. The data were also submitted as part of a second study, on human thymus T cells.

Sequences were obtained from thymocytes. The receptors here all came from a girl less than two years old with a congenital heart defect.

This clone was picked up a small number of times. The chain employs TRBV5-6 and TRBJ1-2; 9 bases line up with TRBD1. This CDR3 contains 15 residues. Germline V gene lookup returns CDR1 SGHDT and CDR2 YYEEEE. Germline trimming cut 4 bases from V and 2 bases from J; bases unmatched to any gene: 6. The DNA for the CDR3 is TGTGCCAGCAGCCCCGGACAGGGGAAAAACTATGGCTACACCTTC. Translated: CASSPGQGKNYGYTF.

This sequence joins TRBV4-3 and TRBJ2-7, with 9 bases lining up with TRBD1. The junction had 4 bases not matched to a gene; V was cut back by 1 base and J by 6 bases. The CDR3 is 14 amino acids. Germline CDR1 is LGHNA and CDR2 is YSLEER. The CDR3 loop is CASSQGTGDSEQYF. In DNA form, the CDR3 reads TGCGCCAGCAGCCAAGGGACAGGGGATTCCGAGCAGTACTTC.